The TCR beta chain described here comes from a study of glioma-infiltrating T cells. The iRepertoire nested amplicon-rescue multiplex PCR amplified TCR alpha and beta CDR3s from RNA. Tissue mRNA or PBMC total RNA, roughly 90-400 ng, went into one-step reverse transcription and amplification. TCRdb called the multiplex PCR reads again in MiXCR, with one record for every CDR3 protein. The repertoire has some 120,000 distinct CDR3 sequences, less than 30% of them found once; the top ten carry approximately 14%. Germline V gene sequence: CDR1 SEHNR, CDR2 FQNEAQ (reference sequence). The V end was cut by 8 bases, the J end by 3 bases, with 8 bases between. This CDR3 spans 11 amino acids. General study findings and limits: CDR3 overlap between tissue and blood was very small.

The table lists this clonotype with many counts. As yet, its antigen is unknown. The sequence came from a human donor with low-grade glioma or glioblastoma, undergoing nonglioma brain surgery, or in good health (not recorded which). The sequenced sample was glioma tissue, nonneoplastic brain tissue, or PBMCs (not recorded which). The chain couples TRBV7-9 to TRBJ2-7; no reliable D call. The CDR3 loop reads CASGDYYEQYF. CDR3 coding DNA: TGTGCCAGCGGGGATTACTACGAGCAGTACTTC.